The rows below give T cell receptor beta chains drawn from one sample of a study of precursors of human CD4 cytotoxic T cells. Each CDR3 protein gets one entry after TCRdb re-called the reads with MiXCR. The data contain hundreds of distinct CDR3 sequences, about a sixth of them singletons. Material: memory CD4+ T cells from blood (PBMCs). These receptors were taken from a human donor in good health. The CDR3 runs from the conserved cysteine through the conserved F or W. Fields, in order: D gene, clone size, J gene, V gene, CDR3 protein, CDR3 DNA. D genes are given only for firm matches. Clone size appears in some rows only: once, few, many, or a class for an expanded clone.

D: .
size: few
J: TRBJ2-4
V: TRBV5-6
CDR3: CASSFYSKNIQYF
DNA: TGTGCCAGCTCTTTTTACTCCAAAAACATTCAGTACTTC

D: .
size: few
J: TRBJ2-6
V: TRBV30
CDR3: CAWLRDTGANVLTF
DNA: TGTGCCTGGCTGCGGGACACTGGGGCCAACGTCCTGACTTTC

D: TRBD2
size: few
J: TRBJ2-3
V: TRBV5-6
CDR3: CASSLIAGGTDTQYF
DNA: TGTGCCAGCAGCTTAATAGCGGGAGGGACAGATACGCAGTATTTT

D: TRBD2
size: few
J: TRBJ2-3
V: TRBV6-2/TRBV6-3
CDR3: CASSTRMGLAGITDTQYF
DNA: TGTGCCAGCAGTACGAGAATGGGACTAGCGGGGATCACAGATACGCAGTATTTT

D: TRBD2
size: few
J: TRBJ2-7
V: TRBV7-9
CDR3: CASSLDAGSGSRGEQYF
DNA: TGTGCCAGCAGCTTAGACGCGGGGAGCGGGAGTCGGGGCGAGCAGTACTTC

D: TRBD2
size: large
J: TRBJ2-1
V: TRBV5-1
CDR3: CASSLGLAGGPSRPNEQFF
DNA: TGCGCCAGCAGCTTGGGACTAGCGGGAGGGCCTTCCCGTCCCAATGAGCAGTTCTTC

D: .
size: large
J: TRBJ2-7
V: TRBV7-7
CDR3: CASSEGGLDEQYF
DNA: TGTGCCAGCAGCGAGGGGGGGCTTGACGAGCAGTACTTC

D: .
size: few
J: TRBJ2-7
V: TRBV28
CDR3: CASSSVGSYEQYF
DNA: TGTGCCAGCAGTTCCGTAGGGTCCTACGAGCAGTACTTC

D: TRBD1
size: few
J: TRBJ2-5
V: TRBV4-2
CDR3: CASSQDPGTGRETQYF
DNA: TGTGCCAGCAGCCAAGACCCCGGGACAGGGCGGGAGACCCAGTACTTC

D: .
size: large
J: TRBJ1-1
V: TRBV20-1
CDR3: CSARALGVAFF
DNA: TGCAGTGCTAGAGCCCTAGGGGTAGCTTTCTTT

D: .
size: large
J: TRBJ2-1
V: TRBV28
CDR3: CASSYTGDNEQFF
DNA: TGTGCCAGCAGTTATACAGGAGACAATGAGCAGTTCTTC

D: .
size: .
J: TRBJ2-1
V: TRBV18
CDR3: CASSLDRDNEQFF
DNA: TGTGCCAGCTCACTCGACAGAGACAATGAGCAGTTCTTC

D: .
size: large
J: TRBJ1-1
V: TRBV18
CDR3: CASSPTSGRANTEAFF
DNA: TGTGCCAGCTCACCGACCAGCGGCAGGGCGAACACTGAAGCTTTCTTT

D: .
size: few
J: TRBJ2-2
V: TRBV19
CDR3: CASRSDRKNTGELFF
DNA: TGTGCCAGTAGGTCGGACAGAAAGAACACCGGGGAGCTGTTTTTT

D: .
size: .
J: TRBJ2-7
V: TRBV5-6
CDR3: CASSLTGRHEQYF
DNA: TGTGCCAGCAGCCTAACAGGGAGGCACGAGCAGTACTTC

D: TRBD1
size: .
J: TRBJ2-7
V: TRBV30
CDR3: CAWNSGTGGYEQYF
DNA: TGTGCCTGGAACTCCGGGACAGGGGGGTACGAGCAGTACTTC

D: .
size: large
J: TRBJ1-4
V: TRBV4-1
CDR3: CASSQDPGTANEKLFF
DNA: TGCGCCAGCAGCCAAGACCCCGGGACTGCCAATGAAAAACTGTTTTTT

D: .
size: .
J: TRBJ2-1
V: TRBV5-1
CDR3: CASSGATGGANSEQFF
DNA: TGCGCCAGCAGCGGAGCTACTGGCGGGGCTAACAGTGAGCAGTTCTTC

D: TRBD1
size: few
J: TRBJ1-2
V: TRBV10-3
CDR3: CAISEPRDRERYTF
DNA: TGTGCCATCAGTGAGCCCCGGGACAGGGAACGCTACACCTTC

D: TRBD1
size: large
J: TRBJ1-1
V: TRBV5-1
CDR3: CASSLGQGDMVTEAFF
DNA: TGCGCCAGCAGCTTGGGACAGGGGGATATGGTTACTGAAGCTTTCTTT

D: .
size: .
J: TRBJ1-3
V: TRBV13
CDR3: CASSLGPGNTIYF
DNA: TGTGCCAGCAGCTTAGGTCCCGGAAACACCATATATTTT

D: TRBD1
size: large
J: TRBJ2-3
V: TRBV29-1
CDR3: CSVGDRADTQYF
DNA: TGCAGCGTGGGGGACAGGGCAGATACGCAGTATTTT

D: TRBD2
size: few
J: TRBJ2-3
V: TRBV4-3
CDR3: CASSQGGGSTDTQYF
DNA: TGCGCCAGCAGCCAAGGAGGCGGGAGTACAGATACGCAGTATTTT

D: .
size: .
J: TRBJ2-5
V: TRBV5-1
CDR3: CASSSTGFIEETQYF
DNA: TGCGCCAGCAGCTCTACAGGGTTTATAGAGGAGACCCAGTACTTC

D: TRBD2
size: few
J: TRBJ2-3
V: TRBV5-4
CDR3: CASSLLGGPTDTQYF
DNA: TGTGCCAGCAGCTTGCTGGGAGGGCCAACAGATACGCAGTATTTT

D: TRBD1
size: .
J: TRBJ2-1
V: TRBV7-9
CDR3: CASSQTISRGRFSNEQFF
DNA: TGTGCCAGCAGCCAAACAATATCAAGGGGGCGCTTTTCCAATGAGCAGTTCTTC

D: TRBD2
size: .
J: TRBJ2-1
V: TRBV12-3/TRBV12-4
CDR3: CASSLWREAEQFF
DNA: TGTGCCAGCAGTTTATGGCGGGAGGCCGAGCAGTTCTTC

D: TRBD2
size: .
J: TRBJ2-7
V: TRBV2
CDR3: CASTGTSGSYEQYF
DNA: TGTGCCAGCACCGGGACTAGCGGGAGCTACGAGCAGTACTTC

D: TRBD1
size: .
J: TRBJ1-1
V: TRBV19
CDR3: CASSIKLTGGDTKFNTEAFF
DNA: TGTGCCAGTAGTATCAAGTTAACAGGGGGCGATACTAAGTTTAACACTGAAGCTTTCTTT

D: TRBD2
size: .
J: TRBJ2-7
V: TRBV18
CDR3: CASSPSGLYEQYF
DNA: TGTGCCAGCTCACCATCGGGACTATACGAGCAGTACTTC

D: .
size: few
J: TRBJ2-5
V: TRBV19
CDR3: CASSIGTANQETQYF
DNA: TGTGCCAGTAGTATAGGGACAGCCAACCAAGAGACCCAGTACTTC

D: TRBD1
size: few
J: TRBJ2-1
V: TRBV11-3
CDR3: CASSSSGQAYNEQFF
DNA: TGTGCCAGCAGCTCTTCGGGACAGGCCTACAATGAGCAGTTCTTC

D: .
size: .
J: TRBJ2-7
V: TRBV5-1
CDR3: CASSPGRQGTYEQYF
DNA: TGCGCCAGCAGCCCAGGTCGTCAGGGAACCTACGAGCAGTACTTC

D: TRBD1
size: .
J: TRBJ1-1
V: TRBV5-6
CDR3: CASSVTGGRREAEAFF
DNA: TGTGCCAGCAGCGTGACAGGGGGCCGCCGTGAGGCTGAAGCTTTCTTT

D: TRBD1
size: .
J: TRBJ2-1
V: TRBV27
CDR3: CATIRTAGQGVNEQFF
DNA: TGTGCCACCATTAGAACCGCAGGACAGGGGGTCAATGAGCAGTTCTTC

D: .
size: .
J: TRBJ2-1
V: TRBV5-1
CDR3: CASSYGTGSYNEQFF
DNA: TGCGCCAGCAGCTACGGGACTGGGTCCTACAATGAGCAGTTCTTC

D: .
size: large
J: TRBJ2-7
V: TRBV29-1
CDR3: CSVLKLQGRVYEQYF
DNA: TGCAGCGTCCTAAAGTTACAGGGAAGGGTCTACGAGCAGTACTTC

D: TRBD1
size: .
J: TRBJ2-3
V: TRBV9
CDR3: CASSVVVTGTGTDTQYF
DNA: TGTGCCAGCAGCGTAGTGGTGACAGGGACGGGGACAGATACGCAGTATTTT

D: .
size: .
J: TRBJ2-5
V: TRBV9
CDR3: CASSVGLKETQYF
DNA: TGTGCCAGCAGCGTAGGACTAAAAGAGACCCAGTACTTC

D: .
size: large
J: TRBJ2-2
V: TRBV28
CDR3: CASSSTGKRATGELFF
DNA: TGTGCCAGCAGTTCCACAGGGAAGAGAGCAACCGGGGAGCTGTTTTTT

D: .
size: few
J: TRBJ1-2
V: TRBV12-3/TRBV12-4
CDR3: CASSLGAYGYTF
DNA: TGTGCCAGCAGTTTAGGAGCCTATGGCTACACCTTC

D: TRBD1
size: .
J: TRBJ2-2
V: TRBV5-1
CDR3: CASLSTGDTGELFF
DNA: TGCGCCAGCCTGAGTACAGGGGACACCGGGGAGCTGTTTTTT

D: .
size: few
J: TRBJ1-2
V: TRBV11-2
CDR3: CASSLAGTAYGYTF
DNA: TGTGCCAGCAGCTTGGCCGGGACGGCTTATGGCTACACCTTC

D: TRBD2
size: .
J: TRBJ2-3
V: TRBV29-1
CDR3: CSVGLAGGDTQYF
DNA: TGCAGCGTCGGACTAGCGGGAGGAGATACGCAGTATTTT